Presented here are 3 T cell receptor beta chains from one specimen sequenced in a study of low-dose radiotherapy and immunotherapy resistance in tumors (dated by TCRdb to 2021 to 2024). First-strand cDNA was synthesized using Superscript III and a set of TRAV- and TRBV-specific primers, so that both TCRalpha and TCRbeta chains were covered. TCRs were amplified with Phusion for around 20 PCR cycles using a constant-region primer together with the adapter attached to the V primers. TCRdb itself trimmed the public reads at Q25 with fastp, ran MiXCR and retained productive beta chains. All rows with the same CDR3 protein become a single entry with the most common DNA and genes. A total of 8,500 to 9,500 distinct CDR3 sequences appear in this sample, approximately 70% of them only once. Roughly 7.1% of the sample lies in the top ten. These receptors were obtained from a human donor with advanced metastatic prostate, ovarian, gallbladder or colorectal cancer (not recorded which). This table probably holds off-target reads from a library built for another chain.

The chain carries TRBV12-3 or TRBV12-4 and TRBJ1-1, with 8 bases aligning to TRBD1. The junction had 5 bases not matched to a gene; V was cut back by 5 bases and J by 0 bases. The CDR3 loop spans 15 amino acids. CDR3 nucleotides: TGTGCCAGCAGTCCTAGGACAGGGATGAACACTGAAGCTTTCTTT. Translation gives CASSPRTGMNTEAFF.

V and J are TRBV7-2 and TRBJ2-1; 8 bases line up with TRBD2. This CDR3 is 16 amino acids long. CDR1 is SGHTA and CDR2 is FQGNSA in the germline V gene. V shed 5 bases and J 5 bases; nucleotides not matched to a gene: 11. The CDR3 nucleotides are TGTGCCAGCAGCCCAAGGCGACTAGCGAAGAACAATGAGCAGTTCTTC. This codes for CASSPRRLAKNNEQFF. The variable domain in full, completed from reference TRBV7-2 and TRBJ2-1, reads GAGVSQSPSNKVTEKGKDVELRCDPISGHTALYWYRQSLGQGLEFLIYFQGNSAPDKSGLPSDRFSAERTGGSVSTLTIQRTQQEDSAVYLCASSPRRLAKNNEQFFGPGTRLTVL.

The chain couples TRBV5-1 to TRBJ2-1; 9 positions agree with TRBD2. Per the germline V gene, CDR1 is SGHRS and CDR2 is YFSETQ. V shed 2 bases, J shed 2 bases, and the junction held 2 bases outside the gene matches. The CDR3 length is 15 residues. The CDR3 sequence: CASSFRLAAYNEQFF. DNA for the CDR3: TGCGCCAGCAGCTTCCGACTAGCGGCCTACAATGAGCAGTTCTTC.